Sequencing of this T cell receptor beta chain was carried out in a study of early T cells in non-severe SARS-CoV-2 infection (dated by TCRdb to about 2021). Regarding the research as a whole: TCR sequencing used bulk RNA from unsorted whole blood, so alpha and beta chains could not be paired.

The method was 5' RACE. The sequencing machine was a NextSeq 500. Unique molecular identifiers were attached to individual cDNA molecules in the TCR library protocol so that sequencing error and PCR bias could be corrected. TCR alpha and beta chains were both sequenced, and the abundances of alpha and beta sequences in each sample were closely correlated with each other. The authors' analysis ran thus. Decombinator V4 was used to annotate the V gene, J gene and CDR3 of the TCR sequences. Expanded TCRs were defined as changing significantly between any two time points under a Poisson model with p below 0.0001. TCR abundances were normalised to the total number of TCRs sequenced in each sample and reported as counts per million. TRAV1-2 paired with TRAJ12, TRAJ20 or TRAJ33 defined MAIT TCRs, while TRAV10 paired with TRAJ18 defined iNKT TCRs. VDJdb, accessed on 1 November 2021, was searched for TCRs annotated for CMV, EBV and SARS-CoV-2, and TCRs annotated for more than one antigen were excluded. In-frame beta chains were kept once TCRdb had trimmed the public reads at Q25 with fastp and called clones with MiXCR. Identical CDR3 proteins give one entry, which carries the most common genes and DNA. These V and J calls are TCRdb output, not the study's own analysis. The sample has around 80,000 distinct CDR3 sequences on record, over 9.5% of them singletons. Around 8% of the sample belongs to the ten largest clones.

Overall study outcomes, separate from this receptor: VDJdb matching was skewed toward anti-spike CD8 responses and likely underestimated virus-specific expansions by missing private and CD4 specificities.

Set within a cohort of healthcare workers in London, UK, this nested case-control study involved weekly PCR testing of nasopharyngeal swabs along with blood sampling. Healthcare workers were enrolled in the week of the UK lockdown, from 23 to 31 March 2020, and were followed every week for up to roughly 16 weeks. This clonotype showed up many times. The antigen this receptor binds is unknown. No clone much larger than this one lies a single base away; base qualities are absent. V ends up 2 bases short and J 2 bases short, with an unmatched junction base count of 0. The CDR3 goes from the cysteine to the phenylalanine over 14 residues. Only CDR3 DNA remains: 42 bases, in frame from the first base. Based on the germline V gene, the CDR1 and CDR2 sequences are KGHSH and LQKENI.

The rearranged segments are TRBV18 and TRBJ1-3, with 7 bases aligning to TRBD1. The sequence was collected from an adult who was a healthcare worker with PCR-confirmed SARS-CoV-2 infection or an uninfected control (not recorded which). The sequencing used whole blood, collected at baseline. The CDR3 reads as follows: CASSPGQAGNTIYF. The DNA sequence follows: TGTGCCAGCTCACCAGGACAGGCTGGAAACACCATATATTTT.